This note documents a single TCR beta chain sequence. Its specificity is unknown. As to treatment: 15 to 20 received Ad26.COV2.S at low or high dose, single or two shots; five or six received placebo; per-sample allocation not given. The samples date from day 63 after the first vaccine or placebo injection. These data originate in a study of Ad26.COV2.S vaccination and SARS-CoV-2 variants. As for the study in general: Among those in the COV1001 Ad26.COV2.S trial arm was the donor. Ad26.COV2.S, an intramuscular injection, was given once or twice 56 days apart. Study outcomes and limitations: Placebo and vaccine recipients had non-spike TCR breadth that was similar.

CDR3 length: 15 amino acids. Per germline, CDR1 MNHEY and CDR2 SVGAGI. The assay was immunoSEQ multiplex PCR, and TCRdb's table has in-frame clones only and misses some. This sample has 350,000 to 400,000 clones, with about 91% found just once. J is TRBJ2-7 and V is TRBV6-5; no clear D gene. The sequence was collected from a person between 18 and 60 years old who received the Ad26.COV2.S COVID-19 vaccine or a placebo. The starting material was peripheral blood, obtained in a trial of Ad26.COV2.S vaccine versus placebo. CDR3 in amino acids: CDRHTPHSLSYEQYF. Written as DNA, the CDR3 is TGTGATCGGCATACCCCGCATTCATTGTCCTACGAGCAGTACTTC.